This passage covers 27 T cell receptor beta chains from one sample sequenced in a study of Ad26.COV2.S vaccination and SARS-CoV-2 variants. Described treatment: roughly 19 received Ad26.COV2.S at low or high dose, single or two shots; several received placebo; per-sample allocation not given. Specimens were obtained on day 63 following the first vaccine or placebo injection. Profiled with immunoSEQ multiplex PCR; TCRdb holds only in-frame clones, not every one. Among about 350,000 clones listed, around nine tenths were seen once. Sequenced material: peripheral blood, taken in a trial of Ad26.COV2.S vaccine versus placebo. These receptors all come from a person between 18 and 59 years old who received the Ad26.COV2.S COVID-19 vaccine or a placebo.

The CDR3 nucleotides read TGTGCCAGCAGTCTTCGGACGTCCTCCGGGCAGTACTTC. It yields the protein CASSLRTSSGQYF. The chain has TRBV5-5 and TRBJ2-7, with D unresolved. Germline V CDR1 and CDR2: SGHKS, YYEKEE (reference sequence). The CDR3 runs 13 residues. The V gene lost 5 bases and the J gene lost 9 bases, with 18 bases spanning the gap.

This chain connects TRBV5-1 to TRBJ2-3; a weak D match, TRBD1 (6 bases). CDR1 SGHRS and CDR2 YFSETQ come from the germline V gene. The CDR3 runs to 14 residues. The germline V and J ends were trimmed by 7 bases and 2 bases, with 14 bases remaining between them. The CDR3 loop is CASRRDTHTDTQYF. CDR3 bases: TGCGCCAGCCGTCGGGACACCCACACAGATACGCAGTATTTT.

The rearrangement uses TRBV6-5 and TRBJ2-7; TRBD2 matches at 7 bases. Germline CDR1 is MNHEY and CDR2 is SVGAGI. Trimming removed 4 bases from V and 1 base from J; junction bases left unmatched: 4. The CDR3 contains 14 residues. The DNA for the CDR3 is TGTGCCAGCAGTTTTGGGGACTATTCCTACGAGCAGTACTTC. This sequence encodes CASSFGDYSYEQYF.

The chain has TRBV5-1 and TRBJ2-1, with 9 bases matching TRBD1. Germline V gene data show CDR1 as SGHRS and CDR2 as YFSETQ. With V trimmed by 4 bases and J by 3 bases, 5 bases remained unmatched. The CDR3 consists of 15 residues. DNA for the CDR3: TGCGCCAGCAGCAGGACAGGGGACGGCTACAATGAGCAGTTCTTC. It is translated as CASSRTGDGYNEQFF.

The gene calls are TRBV11-1 and TRBJ2-5, with D perhaps matching TRBD2 (7 bases). V lost 1 base to trimming and J lost 1 base, with 13 bases between them. The CDR3 spans 16 residues. Germline lookup yields CDR1 SGHAT and CDR2 FQDESV (reference sequence). For the CDR3, the DNA is TGTGCCAGCAGCTTAGATAGGCGGGGGCGCCAAGAGACCCAGTACTTC. This codes for CASSLDRRGRQETQYF. The full variable domain, its missing parts supplied by reference TRBV11-1 and TRBJ2-5, is EAEVAQSPRYKITEKSQAVAFWCDPISGHATLYWYRQILGQGPELLVQFQDESVVDDSQLPKDRFSAERLKGVDSTLKIQPAELGDSAMYLCASSLDRRGRQETQYFGPGTRLLVL.

This clone came up once. The V call is TRBV5-5, the J call TRBJ1-3, with D hard to call. The germline gives CDR1 SGHKS, CDR2 YYEKEE (reference sequence). This CDR3 has 13 amino acids. V was trimmed by 2 bases and J by 5 bases, leaving 8 bases between them. CDR3 region: CASSFTERNTIYF. As DNA, the CDR3 is TGTGCCAGCAGCTTTACGGAACGAAACACCATATATTTT.

The V call is TRBV7-2, the J call TRBJ2-5; D possibly corresponds to TRBD1 (5 bases). This CDR3 is built from 13 residues. Germline V gene lookup returns CDR1 SGHTA and CDR2 FQGNSA. V was pared by 5 bases and J by 1 base, with 8 bases between. The DNA for the CDR3 is TGTGCCAGCAGCCAGACAGTCCAAGAGACCCAGTACTTC. This sequence encodes CASSQTVQETQYF.

In its sample, this clone was seen a few times. The gene calls are TRBV25-1 and TRBJ2-1; TRBD1 might be the D (6 bases). CDR1 and CDR2 from the germline V gene are MGHDK and SYGVNS. Trimming removed 3 bases from V and 3 bases from J, with 9 bases in between. The CDR3 spans 14 residues. The CDR3: CASSDQDSYNEQFF. The CDR3 DNA is TGTGCCAGCAGTGATCAGGACAGCTACAATGAGCAGTTCTTC.

The rearrangement links TRBV19 to TRBJ1-1, with TRBD1 matching 7 bases. Germline V gene sequence: CDR1 LNHDA, CDR2 SQIVND (reference sequence). The ends lost 10 bases at V and 1 base at J; junction bases unmatched: 6. The CDR3 loop spans 13 amino acids. The CDR3 DNA is TGTGCCACCGATAGGACAGGGAACACTGAAGCTTTCTTT. Protein product: CATDRTGNTEAFF.

The chain links TRBV18 to TRBJ1-1; TRBD1 matches at 7 bases. The ends lost 6 bases at V and 4 bases at J; junction bases unmatched: 8. The CDR3 totals 14 residues. Germline V gene sequence: CDR1 KGHSH, CDR2 LQKENI. CDR3 residues: CASSLQGGSTEAFF. The DNA of the CDR3 is TGTGCCAGCTCTCTTCAGGGGGGGAGCACTGAAGCTTTCTTT.

As concerns this clone: Sequence at one end of the junction differs from germline and may be a read error. The genes are TRBV28 and TRBJ1-1; no firm D call. CDR1 is MDHEN, CDR2 SYDVKM, per germline. The CDR3 loop spans 13 amino acids. DNA for the CDR3: TGTGCCAGCAGTCACGCCCGGAACAGTGAAGCTTTCTTT. It specifies CASSHARNSEAFF.

V is TRBV4-3 and J is TRBJ2-1, with D perhaps TRBD2 (6 bases). CDR1 and CDR2 from the germline V gene are LGHNA and YSLEER. V dropped 0 bases and J dropped 10 bases, with 19 bases sitting between them. The CDR3 is made up of 16 amino acids. The CDR3 DNA reads as TGCGCCAGCAGCCAAGAATCGGGACTGGTCCTCCTCGAGCAGTTCTTC. Protein sequence: CASSQESGLVLLEQFF.

This clone was picked up a small number of times. Other DNA sequences in the same sample also yield this CDR3. The chain links TRBV9 to TRBJ2-5; 9 nucleotides align to TRBD2. Germline V gene sequence: CDR1 SGDLS, CDR2 YYNGEE. V lost 0 bases to trimming and J lost 2 bases; unmatched junction nucleotides: 2. This CDR3 has 15 amino acids. In DNA form, the CDR3 reads TGTGCCAGCAGCGTAGGTAGCGGGGGACAAGAGACCCAGTACTTC. It translates to CASSVGSGGQETQYF.

The chain employs TRBV30 and TRBJ1-2, with unresolved D. The CDR3 totals 15 residues. Germline V CDR1 and CDR2: GTSNPN, SVGIG (reference sequence). Trimming pared 0 bases from V and 3 bases from J, leaving 14 bases between. The CDR3: CAWSVLLILDYGYTF. The CDR3 nucleotides are TGTGCCTGGAGTGTACTTTTGATTTTGGACTATGGCTACACCTTC.

The J gene is TRBJ2-5, the V gene TRBV4-2; the D call may be TRBD1 or TRBD2 (5 bases each). Trimming removed 0 bases from V and 5 bases from J, with 19 bases in between. This CDR3 contains 17 residues. CDR1 and CDR2 from the germline V gene are LGHNA and YNFKEQ. DNA of the CDR3: TGTGCCAGCAGCCAAGATATCACGGGGCAGGGTGGGGAGACCCAGTACTTC. It is translated as CASSQDITGQGGETQYF.

The chain recombines TRBV5-8 with TRBJ2-7; TRBD1 matches 10 bases. The CDR3 runs 16 residues. Per germline, CDR1 SGHTS and CDR2 YDEGEE. After removal of 4 bases from V and 3 bases from J, the junction contained 10 bases not matched to a gene. The CDR3: CASSPGQGPLFYEQYF. For the CDR3, the DNA is TGTGCCAGCAGCCCGGGACAGGGGCCGCTCTTCTACGAGCAGTACTTC. The variable domain in full, with the rest retrieved from reference TRBV5-8 and TRBJ2-7, is EAGVTQSPTHLIKTRGQQATLRCSPISGHTSVYWYQQALGLGLQFLLWYDEGEERNRGNFPPRFSGRQFPNYSSELNVNALELEDSALYLCASSPGQGPLFYEQYFGPGTRLTVT.

A single count supports this clone. This sequence joins TRBV9 and TRBJ2-1; D remains ambiguous. Germline-derived CDR1 and CDR2 are SGDLS and YYNGEE. This CDR3 contains 13 residues. Trimming took off 4 bases at V and 2 bases at J, with 7 bases between the two ends. CDR3 amino acids: CASSPRPYNEQFF. CDR3 nucleotide sequence: TGTGCCAGCAGCCCCCGACCCTACAATGAGCAGTTCTTC.

The chain couples TRBV4-2 to TRBJ2-3; a weak D match, TRBD2 (5 bases). The CDR3 is 14 amino acids. V lost 5 bases and J lost 6, with 15 bases in between. In germline, CDR1 is LGHNA, CDR2 YNFKEQ. The CDR3 here is CASSFPTRPDTQYF. Here the CDR3 DNA reads TGTGCCAGCAGCTTTCCTACTAGGCCCGATACGCAGTATTTT.

V usage is TRBV7-2 and J usage is TRBJ2-5; 8 nucleotides match TRBD2. The germline gives CDR1 SGHTA, CDR2 FQGNSA. The CDR3 is 15 residues long. V lost 1 base to trimming and J lost 5 bases; unmatched junction nucleotides: 6. As DNA, the CDR3 is TGTGCCAGCAGCTTAGTCAGCGGGAGAGGGGAGACCCAGTACTTC. Translating gives CASSLVSGRGETQYF.

The DNA of the CDR3 is TGTGCCAGCAGTGAAGACGGTAACTATGGCTACACCTTC. It codes for CASSEDGNYGYTF. The rearrangement uses TRBV6-1 and TRBJ1-2; no definite D call. V lost 1 base to trimming and J lost 1 base, with 4 bases between them. Looked up from germline, CDR1 is MNHNS and CDR2 is SASEGT. The CDR3 is 13 amino acids.

The chain couples TRBV11-1 to TRBJ2-1, with 7 bases identical to TRBD2. This CDR3 has 13 amino acids. The germline V gene encodes CDR1 SGHAT and CDR2 FQDESV (reference sequence). The trim removed 3 bases at V and 7 bases at J, leaving 3 bases unmatched. CDR3 residues: CASSFGRGNEQFF. The CDR3 DNA reads TGTGCCAGCAGCTTTGGGAGGGGAAATGAGCAGTTCTTC.

The rearrangement joins TRBV5-1 to TRBJ2-1; maybe TRBD2 (5 bases). V was clipped by 4 bases and J by 3 bases, with 11 bases between them. CDR1 is SGHRS, CDR2 YFSETQ, per germline. The CDR3 runs 14 residues. This CDR3 reads CASSLHGDYNEQFF. The CDR3 region has the DNA TGCGCCAGCAGCCTCCACGGGGACTACAATGAGCAGTTCTTC.

The gene calls are TRBV29-1 and TRBJ1-1, with D possibly being TRBD1 (6 bases). The CDR3 is 15 residues long. CDR1 and CDR2 (germline): SQVTM, ANQGSEA. Trimming left V 7 bases short and J 1 base short, with 19 bases between. The CDR3 coding sequence is TGCAGCGCCCTCCTTCAGGGGCCCCAGAACACTGAAGCTTTCTTT. Translated: CSALLQGPQNTEAFF.

This clone was recorded once. CDR3 residues: CASSDQQREVYNEQFF. The CDR3, as DNA: TGTGCCAGCAGCGACCAGCAGCGGGAGGTCTACAATGAGCAGTTCTTC. The gene calls are TRBV11-3 and TRBJ2-1, with 9 bases identical to TRBD2. Germline CDR1 is SGHNT and CDR2 is YENEEA. The CDR3 loop spans 16 amino acids. J was trimmed by 3 bases and V by 5 bases; bases with no gene match: 8.

The V gene is TRBV27, the J gene TRBJ1-5; the D gene is possibly TRBD1 (5 bases). This CDR3 contains 13 residues. V was clipped by 6 bases and J by 3 bases, with 9 bases between them. Germline CDR1 reads MNHEY; CDR2 reads SMNVEV (reference sequence). Here the CDR3 DNA reads TGTGCCAGCAGCCGGGACTTCAATCAGCCCCAGCATTTT. Translated: CASSRDFNQPQHF.

This clone occurred once. The V gene is TRBV3-1 (or the pseudogene TRBV3-2), the J gene TRBJ1-6, with 9 bases fitting TRBD1. The CDR3 is 15 residues long. CDR1 is LGHDT, CDR2 YNNKEL, per germline (reference sequence). V lost 2 bases and J lost 13; bases outside the gene matches: 9. CDR3 nucleotides: TGTGCCAGCAGCCAAATGGGGACAGGGCTCGGGCCCCTCCACTTT. Its translation: CASSQMGTGLGPLHF.

The genes are TRBV18 and TRBJ1-3; D unclear. V was pared by 1 base and J by 1 base, with 11 bases between. Germline loops: CDR1 KGHSH, CDR2 LQKENI. The CDR3 runs 16 residues. CDR3 in DNA: TGTGCCAGCTCACCACGTGGCGCAGATTCTGGAAACACCATATATTTT. Amino acid sequence: CASSPRGADSGNTIYF.